The 23 T cell receptor beta chains given below trace back to one sample, sequenced in a study of cytomegalovirus exposure and HLA in healthy donors. Primers for the PCR totalled 60 Vbeta and 13 Jbeta. Assay: immunoSEQ multiplex PCR; the TCRdb copy retains only in-frame clones and omits some. The sample lists under 200,000 clones, 86% seen once, with roughly 0.32% in the top ten. Material for sequencing was PBMCs. The origin of the receptors is a woman aged 25 to 39 in good health and CMV-seronegative.

The chain is built from TRBV5-1 and TRBJ2-1; D unclear. The CDR3 runs 13 residues. CDR1 is SGHRS and CDR2 is YFSETQ in the germline V gene. V dropped 4 bases and J dropped 7 bases, with 12 bases sitting between them. CDR3 sequence reads: CASSPPPANEQFF. The CDR3 DNA reads as TGCGCCAGCAGCCCCCCCCCAGCGAATGAGCAGTTCTTC.

This chain uses TRBV2 with TRBJ2-7, with 10 bases fitting TRBD1. This CDR3 comprises 16 residues. Looked up from germline, CDR1 is SNHLY and CDR2 is FYNNEI. The J segment lost 2 bases and the V segment lost 2 bases, leaving 6 bases of the junction unmatched. The CDR3 sequence: CASSENPGQGTYEQYF. The CDR3 coding sequence is TGTGCCAGCAGTGAAAACCCGGGACAGGGGACCTACGAGCAGTACTTC.

Comment on this clone: At one of its ends the junction is not consistent with the germline gene, which may arise from a read error. V and J are TRBV7-7 and TRBJ2-5; 10 positions match TRBD1. The germline CDR1 and CDR2 sequences are SSHAT and FNYEAQ (reference sequence). CDR3 size: 14 residues. This CDR3 is CASSSGQGQETQYF. The CDR3 nucleotides are TGTGCTAGCAGCTCGGGACAGGGGCAAGAGACCCAGTACTTC.

The J gene is TRBJ2-7, the V gene TRBV14, with D possibly matching TRBD1 (6 bases). The CDR3 runs to 13 residues. The V gene lost 4 bases and the J gene lost 9 bases, with 16 bases spanning the gap. Per the germline V gene, CDR1 is SGHDN and CDR2 is FVKESK. The CDR3 reads CASSRGGDPGQYF. In DNA, the CDR3 is TGTGCCAGCAGCCGAGGGGGAGATCCCGGGCAGTACTTC.

The chain is built from TRBV4-1 and TRBJ2-7, with D uncertain. The CDR3 totals 16 residues. Trimming took off 0 bases at V and 2 bases at J, with 14 bases between the two ends. Germline V CDR1 and CDR2: MGHRA, YSYEKL. CDR3 sequence: CASSQELAQTTYEQYF. The CDR3 region has the DNA TGCGCCAGCAGCCAAGAGTTGGCTCAAACAACCTACGAGCAGTACTTC.

This chain uses TRBV19 with TRBJ2-2; 10 bases are a match to TRBD1. This CDR3 spans 17 amino acids. J was trimmed by 4 bases and V by 2 bases; bases with no gene match: 7. From germline, CDR1 is LNHDA and CDR2 SQIVND (reference sequence). The CDR3 reads CASSIRDRGQGTGELFF. The DNA of the CDR3 is TGTGCCAGTAGTATACGAGACAGGGGGCAGGGCACCGGGGAGCTGTTTTTT.

The chain is built from TRBV11-2 and TRBJ2-7; weak D call: TRBD1 (6 bases). The CDR3 spans 13 residues. Germline V gives CDR1 SGHAT, CDR2 FQNNGV. The V end was cut by 5 bases, the J end by 2 bases, with 10 bases between. This CDR3 is CASSPGTPYEQYF. The CDR3 DNA is TGTGCCAGCAGCCCCGGGACACCCTACGAGCAGTACTTC.

The chain uses TRBV2 and TRBJ2-6; TRBD2 aligns across 10 bases. In germline, CDR1 is SNHLY, CDR2 FYNNEI. This CDR3 region has 23 residues. Trimming at V came to 6 bases and at J to 6 bases, leaving 29 bases not matched to a gene. The CDR3, as DNA: TGTGCCAGCAGGGATATACGACGACTAGCGGGCTTCTCCGTTTCAATTGAGGCCAACGTCCTGACTTTC. Translation: CASRDIRRLAGFSVSIEANVLTF.

The chain combines TRBV6-1 with TRBJ1-5, with 9 bases aligning to TRBD1. Germline CDR1 is MNHNS and CDR2 is SASEGT. Germline trimming cut 5 bases from V and 2 bases from J; bases unmatched to any gene: 4. CDR3 length equals 15 residues. The CDR3 sequence: CASSRDREGNQPQHF. The CDR3 DNA is TGTGCCAGCAGTCGGGACAGGGAGGGCAATCAGCCCCAGCATTTT.

V and J are TRBV28 and TRBJ1-5; D is undetermined. CDR1 MDHEN and CDR2 SYDVKM come from the germline V gene. The V and J ends lost 7 bases and 4 bases respectively, with 8 bases between them. The CDR3 has 12 residues. For the CDR3, the DNA is TGTGCCAGCACCAGGATTAATCAGCCCCAGCATTTT. Translated: CASTRINQPQHF. Full variable domain (rest looked up from reference TRBV28 and TRBJ1-5): DVKVTQSSRYLVKRTGEKVFLECVQDMDHENMFWYRQDPGLGLRLIYFSYDVKMKEKGDIPEGYSVSREKKERFSLILESASTNQTSMYLCASTRINQPQHFGDGTRLSIL.

This chain connects TRBV11-2 to TRBJ2-7, with D hard to call. Germline lookup yields CDR1 SGHAT and CDR2 FQNNGV. The CDR3 has 12 amino acids. Trimming removed 5 bases at V and 2 bases at J, with 7 bases between. The CDR3 protein is CASSPPTYEQYF. For the CDR3, the DNA is TGTGCCAGCAGCCCCCCTACCTACGAGCAGTACTTC.

This chain connects TRBV23-1 to TRBJ1-5, with TRBD1 as a possible D gene (6 bases). TRBV23-1 is sorted into the ORF group, with uncertain function. Trimming removed 6 bases from V and 2 bases from J, with 17 bases in between. The CDR3 totals 16 residues. The CDR3 coding sequence is TGCGCCAGCAGCCTAGGGGGGGTTATGGGCAATCAGCCCCAGCATTTT. It yields the protein CASSLGGVMGNQPQHF.

The count of this clone is one. This chain connects TRBV10-2 to TRBJ1-2; D gene unclear. Per the germline V gene, CDR1 is WSHSY and CDR2 is SAAADI. The length of the CDR3 is 14 residues. V was trimmed by 0 bases and J by 8 bases, leaving 13 bases between them. In DNA, the CDR3 is TGCGCCAGCAGTGAGTCGTTGGAGGCCTCGGGCTACACCTTC. It encodes CASSESLEASGYTF.

V is TRBV28 and J is TRBJ1-2; 8 bases line up with TRBD1. Per the germline V gene, CDR1 is MDHEN and CDR2 is SYDVKM. The J segment lost 1 base and the V segment lost 5 bases, leaving 9 bases of the junction unmatched. This CDR3 comprises 16 residues. CDR3 region: CASSTRTGSYNYGYTF. Here the CDR3 DNA reads TGTGCCAGCAGTACCCGGACAGGGTCATATAACTATGGCTACACCTTC.

This chain's CDR3 is CASSERDSNTGELFF. The CDR3 region has the DNA TGTGCCAGCAGTGAGAGGGACAGTAACACCGGGGAGCTGTTTTTT. V usage is TRBV6-1 and J usage is TRBJ2-2, with 7 bases matching TRBD1. Germline V gene data show CDR1 as MNHNS and CDR2 as SASEGT. The CDR3 is made up of 15 amino acids. The V gene end was trimmed by 3 bases and the J gene end by 2 bases; junction bases not matched to a gene: 3.

This chain uses TRBV7-6 with TRBJ2-7; D uncertain. With 0 bases removed from V and 6 bases from J, the gap between germline ends came to 6 bases. The CDR3 is 12 amino acids. The germline CDR1 and CDR2 sequences are SGHVS and FNYEAQ. The CDR3 reads CASSLAVGEQYF. Here the CDR3 DNA reads TGTGCCAGCAGCTTAGCAGTCGGCGAGCAGTACTTC.

The chain employs TRBV5-1 and TRBJ1-1; TRBD1 aligns across 10 bases. Trimming at V came to 1 base and at J to 1 base, leaving 4 bases not matched to a gene. Germline V gene lookup returns CDR1 SGHRS and CDR2 YFSETQ. This CDR3 is built from 16 residues. CDR3 sequence: CASSLRGQGSNTEAFF. CDR3 DNA: TGCGCCAGCAGCTTGCGGGGACAGGGGTCGAACACTGAAGCTTTCTTT.

V usage is TRBV6-4 and J usage is TRBJ1-1, with D possibly matching TRBD1 (6 bases). This CDR3 comprises 16 residues. Germline CDR1 and CDR2: MRHNA and SNTAGT. Between the trimmed V and J ends, which lost 6 bases and 4 bases, there was a span of 21 bases. The chain's CDR3 is CASRERGGPPSTEAFF. DNA for the CDR3: TGTGCCAGCAGAGAAAGGGGGGGACCGCCGTCCACTGAAGCTTTCTTT.

This clone appeared once. Additional DNA sequences in this sample encode the identical CDR3. V usage is TRBV28 and J usage is TRBJ1-1; D call uncertain. Germline V gene data show CDR1 as MDHEN and CDR2 as SYDVKM. The CDR3 is made up of 14 amino acids. Trimming shortened V by 1 base and J by 2 bases, and 8 bases separated the two germline ends. The CDR3 region is CASSLSGVNTEAFF. CDR3 DNA sequence: TGTGCCAGCAGTTTATCCGGGGTAAACACTGAAGCTTTCTTT.

This chain uses TRBV30 with TRBJ2-5, with 9 bases matching TRBD2. The V and J ends lost 8 bases and 5 bases, in that order; junction bases with no gene match: 9. The CDR3 covers 13 residues. Germline CDR1 and CDR2: GTSNPN and SVGIG (reference sequence). CDR3 amino acids: CAMRGGAWETQYF. DNA of the CDR3: TGTGCCATGCGGGGGGGGGCGTGGGAGACCCAGTACTTC.

This clone was detected only a few times. J is TRBJ2-1 and V is TRBV4-1; maybe TRBD1 (5 bases). CDR1 is MGHRA, CDR2 YSYEKL, per germline. CDR3 size: 15 residues. Trimming took 1 base from V and 10 from J, leaving 17 bases between them. In DNA form, the CDR3 reads TGCGCCAGCAGCCAAGGATTTAATAGGGGCCGGGAGCAGTTCTTC. Amino acids: CASSQGFNRGREQFF.

The chain recombines TRBV7-9 with TRBJ2-1; 9 bases agree with TRBD1. The CDR3 consists of 15 residues. Germline values: CDR1 SEHNR, CDR2 FQNEAQ (reference sequence). V was clipped by 5 bases and J by 12 bases; unmatched bases: 14. CDR3 loop: CASSLPQGAGKGQFF. CDR3 DNA sequence: TGTGCCAGCAGCCTTCCACAGGGGGCTGGTAAGGGGCAGTTCTTC.

The chain employs TRBV21-1 and TRBJ2-3; TRBD2, as called in the table, went unchecked against the DNA. TRBV21-1 is assigned pseudogene status. The CDR3 covers 16 residues. CDR3 sequence reads: CASAGLAGGRADTQYF. In DNA, the CDR3 is TGTGCCAGCGCGGGCCTAGCGGGAGGGAGGGCAGATACGCAGTATTTT.